Below, one T cell receptor (beta chain) is given with its context. Looked up from germline, CDR1 is MDHEN and CDR2 is SYDVKM. V lost 2 bases, J lost 7 bases, and 15 bases lay in between. The CDR3 has 15 amino acids. This entry comes from a study of OX40 agonist ivuxolimab in advanced cancers. Study as a whole: Intravenous ivuxolimab at 0.01 to 10 mg/kg was given to patients every 2 weeks. Subjects had a mean age of roughly 60 years, with a range of 23 to 79; around 80% were male. Dose-escalation patients were diagnosed with hepatocellular carcinoma, melanoma, renal cell cancer or head and neck cancer.

Assay used: immunoSEQ multiplex PCR; TCRdb lists only in-frame clones, some missing. The sample yields 90,000 to 100,000 clones, about 96% seen once. This clonotype was obtained from an adult with an advanced solid tumor such as melanoma, head and neck, liver or kidney cancer. This rearrangement joins TRBV28 to TRBJ1-5; possible D gene TRBD1, 5 bases. Sequencing was performed on CD4+ or CD8+ T cells sorted from blood, taken in a trial of the OX40 agonist ivuxolimab. The CDR3 is CASSLTSGVGQPQHF. CDR3 DNA sequence: TGTGCCAGCAGTTTAACGTCGGGGGTCGGGCAGCCCCAGCATTTT.